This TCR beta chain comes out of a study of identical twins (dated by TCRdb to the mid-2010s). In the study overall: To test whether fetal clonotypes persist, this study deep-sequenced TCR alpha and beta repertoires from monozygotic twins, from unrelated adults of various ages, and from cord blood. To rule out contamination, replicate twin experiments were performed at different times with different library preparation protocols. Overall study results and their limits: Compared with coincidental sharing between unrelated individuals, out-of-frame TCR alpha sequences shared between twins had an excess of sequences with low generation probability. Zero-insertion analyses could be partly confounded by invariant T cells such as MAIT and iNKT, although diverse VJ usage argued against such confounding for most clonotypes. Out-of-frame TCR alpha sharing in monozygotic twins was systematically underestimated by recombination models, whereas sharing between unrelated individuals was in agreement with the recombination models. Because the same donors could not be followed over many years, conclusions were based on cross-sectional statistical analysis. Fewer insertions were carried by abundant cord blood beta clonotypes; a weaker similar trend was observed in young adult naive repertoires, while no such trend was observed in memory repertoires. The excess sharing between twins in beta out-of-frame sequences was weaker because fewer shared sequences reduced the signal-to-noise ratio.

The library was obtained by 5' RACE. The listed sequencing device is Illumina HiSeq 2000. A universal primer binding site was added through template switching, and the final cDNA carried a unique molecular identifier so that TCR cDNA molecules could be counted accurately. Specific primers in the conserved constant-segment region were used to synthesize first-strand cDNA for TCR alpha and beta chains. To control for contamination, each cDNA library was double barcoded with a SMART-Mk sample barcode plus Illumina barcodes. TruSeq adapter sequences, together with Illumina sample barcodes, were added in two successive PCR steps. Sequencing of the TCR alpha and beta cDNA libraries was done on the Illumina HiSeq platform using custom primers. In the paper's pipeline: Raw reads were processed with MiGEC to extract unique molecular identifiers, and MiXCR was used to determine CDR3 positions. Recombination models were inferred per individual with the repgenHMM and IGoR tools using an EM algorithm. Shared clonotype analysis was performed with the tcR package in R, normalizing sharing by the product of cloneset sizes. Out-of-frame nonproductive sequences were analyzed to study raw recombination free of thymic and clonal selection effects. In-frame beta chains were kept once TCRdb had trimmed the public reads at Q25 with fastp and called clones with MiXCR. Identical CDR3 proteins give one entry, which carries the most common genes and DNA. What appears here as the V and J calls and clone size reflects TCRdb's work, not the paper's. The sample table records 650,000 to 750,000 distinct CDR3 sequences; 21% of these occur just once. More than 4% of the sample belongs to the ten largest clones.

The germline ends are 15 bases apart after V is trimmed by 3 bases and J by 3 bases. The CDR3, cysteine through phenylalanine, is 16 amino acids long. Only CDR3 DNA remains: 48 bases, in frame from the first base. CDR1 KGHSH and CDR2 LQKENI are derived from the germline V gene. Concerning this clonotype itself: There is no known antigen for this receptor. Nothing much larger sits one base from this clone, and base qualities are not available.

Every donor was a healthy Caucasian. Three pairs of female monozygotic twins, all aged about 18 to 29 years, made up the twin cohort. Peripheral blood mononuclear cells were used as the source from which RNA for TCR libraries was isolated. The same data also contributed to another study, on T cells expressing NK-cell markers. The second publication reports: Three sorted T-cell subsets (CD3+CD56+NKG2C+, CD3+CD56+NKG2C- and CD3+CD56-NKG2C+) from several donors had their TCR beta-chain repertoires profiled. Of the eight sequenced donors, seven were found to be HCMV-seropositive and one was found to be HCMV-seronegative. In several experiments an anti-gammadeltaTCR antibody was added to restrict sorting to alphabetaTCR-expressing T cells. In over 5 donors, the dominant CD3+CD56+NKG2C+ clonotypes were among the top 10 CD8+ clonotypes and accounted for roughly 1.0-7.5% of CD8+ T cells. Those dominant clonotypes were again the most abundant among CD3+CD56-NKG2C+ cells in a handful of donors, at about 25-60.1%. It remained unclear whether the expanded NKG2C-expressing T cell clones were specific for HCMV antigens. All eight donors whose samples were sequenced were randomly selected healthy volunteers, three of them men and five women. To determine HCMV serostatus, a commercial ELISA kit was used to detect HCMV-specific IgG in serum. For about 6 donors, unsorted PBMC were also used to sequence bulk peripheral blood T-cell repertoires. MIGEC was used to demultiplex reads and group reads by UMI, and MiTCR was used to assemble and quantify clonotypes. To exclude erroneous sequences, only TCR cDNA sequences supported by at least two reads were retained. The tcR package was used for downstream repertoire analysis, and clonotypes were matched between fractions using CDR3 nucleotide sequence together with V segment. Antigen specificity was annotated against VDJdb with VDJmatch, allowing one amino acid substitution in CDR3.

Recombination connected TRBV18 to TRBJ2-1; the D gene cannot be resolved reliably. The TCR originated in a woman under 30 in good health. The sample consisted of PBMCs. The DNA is TGTGCCAGCTCACCTCCAGATCGCAGATTCTACAATGAGCAGTTCTTC. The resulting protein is CASSPPDRRFYNEQFF.